These T cell receptor beta chains were read from a single sample in a study of T cells after yellow fever vaccination. A single record per CDR3 protein comes from TCRdb applying MiXCR to the 5' RACE reads. The sample lists some 500,000 distinct CDR3 sequences; approximately 12% were seen once. The material sequenced was PBMCs, taken on the day of the yellow fever booster vaccination. The source is a man aged 30 to 39 who received the YFV17D yellow fever vaccine. CDR3s include the opening cysteine and the closing phenylalanine or tryptophan. D genes are given only for firm matches. Where a row states a size, it is once, few, many or the class of an expanded clone; other rows omit it.

>TRBD2|TRBJ2-3|NA|TRBV2
CASGLPAPSGRATDTQYF
TGTGCCAGCGGATTGCCTGCGCCGAGCGGGAGGGCCACAGATACGCAGTATTTT
>TRBD1|TRBJ1-2|few|TRBV3-1
CASSQSLDRNYGYTF
TGTGCCAGCAGCCAATCTTTGGACAGGAACTATGGCTACACCTTC
>NA|TRBJ2-7|few|TRBV7-2
CASSLASSWISYEQYF
TGTGCCAGCAGCTTAGCGAGTAGCTGGATATCCTACGAGCAGTACTTC
>NA|TRBJ1-2|few|TRBV7-6
CASSQKDSFYGYTF
TGTGCCAGCAGCCAAAAGGACAGCTTCTATGGCTACACCTTC
>TRBD2|TRBJ2-1|NA|TRBV20-1
CSAGTSGTNYNEQFF
TGCAGTGCTGGGACTAGCGGGACTAATTACAATGAGCAGTTCTTC
>NA|TRBJ1-1|NA|TRBV20-1
CSASKGHRTTEAFF
TGCAGTGCTAGTAAAGGACATCGAACTACTGAAGCTTTCTTT
>NA|TRBJ2-5|NA|TRBV5-4
CASSEFVEETQYF
TGTGCCAGCAGCGAATTTGTGGAAGAGACCCAGTACTTC
>NA|TRBJ2-3|NA|TRBV4-3
CASSQVGKSETQYF
TGCGCCAGCAGCCAAGTCGGGAAATCCGAAACGCAGTATTTT
>NA|TRBJ2-5|NA|TRBV20-1
CSVMGLGETQYF
TGCAGTGTAATGGGCCTGGGGGAGACCCAGTACTTC
>NA|TRBJ2-7|few|TRBV29-1
CSVRGSYEQYF
TGCAGCGTCCGGGGGTCCTACGAGCAGTACTTC
>TRBD2|TRBJ2-1|NA|TRBV14
CASSQRLAIAYNEQFF
TGTGCCAGCAGCCAAAGACTAGCCATAGCCTACAATGAGCAGTTCTTC
>NA|TRBJ2-7|few|TRBV3-1
CASSPGTVTYEQYF
TGTGCCAGCAGCCCGGGGACGGTCACCTACGAGCAGTACTTC
>TRBD1|TRBJ1-5|NA|TRBV7-8
CASSLQDRGVQPQHF
TGTGCCAGCAGCTTACAGGACAGGGGGGTTCAGCCCCAGCATTTT
>TRBD2|TRBJ2-1|many|TRBV9
CASSVRLAGTNEQFF
TGTGCCAGCAGCGTGAGACTAGCGGGGACAAATGAGCAGTTCTTC
>TRBD1|TRBJ2-3|many|TRBV29-1
CSVATGGAGDTQYF
TGCAGCGTCGCTACAGGGGGCGCGGGAGATACGCAGTATTTT
>NA|TRBJ1-4|many|TRBV20-1
CSASEFNEKLFF
TGCAGTGCTAGTGAGTTTAATGAAAAACTGTTTTTT
>NA|TRBJ2-7|few|TRBV9
CASSVGADSWTKDEQYF
TGTGCCAGCAGCGTAGGTGCAGATAGCTGGACTAAAGACGAGCAGTACTTC
>NA|TRBJ2-1|NA|TRBV18
CASSPLTTSSDEQFF
TGTGCCAGCTCACCTTTGACCACCTCCTCGGATGAGCAGTTCTTC
>NA|TRBJ1-4|NA|TRBV29-1
CSVEDVGSNEKLFF
TGCAGCGTTGAAGACGTGGGGTCTAATGAAAAACTGTTTTTT
>TRBD2|TRBJ2-1|NA|TRBV6-2/TRBV6-3
CASSPPSGTSALEQFF
TGTGCCAGCAGTCCACCTTCCGGGACTAGCGCCCTTGAGCAGTTCTTC
>TRBD2|TRBJ2-5|NA|TRBV7-9
CASVRGGNLQETQYF
TGTGCCAGCGTTCGGGGGGGCAATCTCCAAGAGACCCAGTACTTC
>TRBD2|TRBJ2-1|NA|TRBV30
CAWSIYRTSGSSYNEQFF
TGTGCCTGGAGTATCTACAGGACTAGCGGAAGCTCCTACAATGAGCAGTTCTTC